Below, 27 T cell receptor beta chains from the same sample are listed, as sequenced in a study of control samples from healthy donors and cancer patients. Assay: immunoSEQ multiplex PCR; the TCRdb copy retains only in-frame clones and omits some. The sample lists around 100,000 clones, roughly 94% occurring once. Material for sequencing was blood. The receptor set was obtained from a woman aged 18-30 years in good health.

V usage is TRBV2 and J usage is TRBJ2-7, with D possibly being TRBD1 (7 bases). This CDR3 is built from 11 residues. The ends were cut back, 9 bases at V and 4 bases at J, with 10 bases in the middle. Per the germline V gene, CDR1 is SNHLY and CDR2 is FYNNEI. The CDR3 sequence is CASQGGYEQYF. The DNA for the CDR3 is TGTGCCAGTCAGGGGGGATACGAGCAGTACTTC.

The V call is TRBV6-1, the J call TRBJ2-7; D might be TRBD1 (6 bases). Trimming left V 4 bases short and J 0 bases short, with 16 bases between. CDR3 length: 16 amino acids. The germline gives CDR1 MNHNS, CDR2 SASEGT. CDR3 sequence: CASSGPTGVISYEQYF. The CDR3 DNA is TGTGCCAGCAGTGGCCCGACAGGTGTTATCTCCTACGAGCAGTACTTC.

The V and J genes are TRBV7-9 and TRBJ1-1, with 7 bases that match TRBD1. V shed 4 bases, J shed 1 base, and the junction held 6 bases outside the gene matches. Per germline, CDR1 SEHNR and CDR2 FQNEAQ (reference sequence). CDR3 length: 15 residues. This chain's CDR3 is CASSSGQARNTEAFF. As DNA, the CDR3 is TGTGCCAGCAGCTCCGGACAGGCTAGGAACACTGAAGCTTTCTTT.

This clone was counted once. The genes are TRBV5-4 and TRBJ1-2, with 7 bases aligning to TRBD1. V lost 4 bases to trimming and J lost 4 bases; unmatched junction nucleotides: 7. CDR3 length equals 14 residues. Per the germline V gene, CDR1 is SGHNT and CDR2 is YYREEE (reference sequence). Written as DNA, the CDR3 is TGTGCCAGCAGCCGCCTCGGACAGGTCTATGGCTACACCTTC. Encoded protein: CASSRLGQVYGYTF.

This clone was seen a single time. The chain is built from TRBV7-9 and TRBJ2-1, with TRBD2 matching 9 bases. V was clipped by 5 bases and J by 0 bases; unmatched bases: 11. Germline CDR1 SEHNR, CDR2 FQNEAQ (reference sequence). The CDR3 length is 18 residues. The CDR3: CASSPRVSGGSSYNEQFF. CDR3 DNA sequence: TGTGCCAGCAGCCCCCGAGTAAGCGGGGGGAGCTCCTACAATGAGCAGTTCTTC.

The chain recombines TRBV7-9 with TRBJ2-5; D is perhaps TRBD1 or TRBD2 (5 bases each). Germline-derived CDR1 and CDR2 are SEHNR and FQNEAQ (reference sequence). Trimming stripped 3 bases from V and 2 bases from J, with 10 bases between. The CDR3 spans 14 residues. CDR3 coding DNA: TGTGCCAGCAGCTTTGGGACGCAGCAAGAGACCCAGTACTTC. Its translation: CASSFGTQQETQYF.

V is TRBV4-2 and J is TRBJ2-1; 9 bases are a match to TRBD2. CDR1 is LGHNA, CDR2 YNFKEQ, per germline. V lost 1 base and J lost 4; bases outside the gene matches: 5. The CDR3 spans 16 residues. The CDR3 here is CASSQGSLAGYNEQFF. The DNA for the CDR3 is TGTGCCAGCAGCCAAGGGTCTCTAGCGGGATACAATGAGCAGTTCTTC.

The V and J genes are TRBV6-4 and TRBJ2-1; D gene uncertain. V was clipped by 3 bases and J by 5 bases, with 8 bases between them. The CDR3 extends over 13 amino acids. CDR1 MRHNA and CDR2 SNTAGT come from the germline V gene. The CDR3 loop reads CASSESQHNEQFF. The CDR3 region has the DNA TGTGCCAGCAGTGAGAGTCAGCACAATGAGCAGTTCTTC.

The rearrangement joins TRBV6-5 to TRBJ1-6; D is ambiguous. The V and J ends lost 7 bases and 4 bases respectively, with 14 bases between them. Germline loops: CDR1 MNHEY, CDR2 SVGAGI. CDR3 length equals 15 residues. The CDR3 DNA reads TGTGCCAGCACTAAAGACGTAACGTATAATTCACCCCTCCACTTT. This translates into CASTKDVTYNSPLHF.

The chain couples TRBV5-1 to TRBJ2-2; D is unresolved. From germline, CDR1 is SGHRS and CDR2 YFSETQ. V was pared by 0 bases and J by 6 bases, with 3 bases between. This CDR3 contains 12 residues. The CDR3 sequence is CASSLAAGELFF. CDR3 in DNA: TGCGCCAGCAGCTTGGCGGCCGGGGAGCTGTTTTTT.

V and J are TRBV6-5 and TRBJ2-6; D not resolved. The CDR3 is 15 residues long. Trimming shortened V by 1 base and J by 0 bases, and 4 bases separated the two germline ends. The germline gives CDR1 MNHEY, CDR2 SVGAGI. Here the CDR3 reads CASSYLLSGANVLTF. The CDR3 coding sequence is TGTGCCAGCAGTTACTTACTCTCTGGGGCCAACGTCCTGACTTTC.

This clone was detected only once. This chain connects TRBV28 to TRBJ1-1; D is uncertain. The V gene's germline CDR1 is MDHEN and CDR2 SYDVKM. Trimming shortened V by 5 bases and J by 1 base, and 8 bases separated the two germline ends. The CDR3 is made up of 13 amino acids. The CDR3 spells CASSPTGNTEAFF. DNA for the CDR3: TGTGCCAGCAGTCCCACGGGGAACACTGAAGCTTTCTTT.

In its sample, this clone was seen once. This chain joins TRBV6-5 and TRBJ2-2; TRBD2 matches at 8 bases. This CDR3 comprises 15 residues. The J segment lost 4 bases and the V segment lost 5 bases, leaving 6 bases of the junction unmatched. Germline loops: CDR1 MNHEY, CDR2 SVGAGI. CDR3 sequence (DNA): TGTGCCAGCAGTCTTACTAGCGGACCCACCGGGGAGCTGTTTTTT. Translation gives CASSLTSGPTGELFF.

The rearrangement uses TRBV11-2 and TRBJ2-7; 15 nucleotides agree with TRBD2. This CDR3 comprises 16 residues. CDR1 SGHAT and CDR2 FQNNGV come from the germline V gene. The J segment lost 7 bases and the V segment lost 4 bases, leaving 8 bases of the junction unmatched. The CDR3 DNA reads TGTGCCAGCAGCTCGGGACTAGCGGGAGGCCCGGGGGAGCAGTACTTC. Encoded protein: CASSSGLAGGPGEQYF.

The CDR3 DNA reads TGCGCCAGCAGCTTGGGGGGAGTCCCTAACAATGAGCAGTTCTTC. This gives the protein CASSLGGVPNNEQFF. The chain combines TRBV5-1 with TRBJ2-1; D is perhaps TRBD2 (5 bases). The CDR3 spans 15 residues. The germline V gene has CDR1 SGHRS and CDR2 YFSETQ. Trimming stripped 0 bases from V and 5 bases from J, with 12 bases between.

This chain connects TRBV11-3 to TRBJ2-7, with TRBD1 as a possible D gene (5 bases). V gave up 1 base and J gave up 3 bases, with 7 bases separating them. The V gene's germline CDR1 is SGHNT and CDR2 YENEEA. CDR3 length: 13 amino acids. This CDR3 reads CASSLVRDYEQYF. The CDR3 bases are TGTGCCAGCAGCTTAGTCAGGGACTACGAGCAGTACTTC.

The rearrangement joins TRBV28 to TRBJ1-5; no reliable D call. CDR1 is MDHEN and CDR2 is SYDVKM in the germline V gene. The CDR3 contains 15 residues. V was pared by 10 bases and J by 0 bases, with 16 bases between. CDR3: CATLSLGYSNQPQHF. CDR3 nucleotide sequence: TGTGCCACCTTATCATTGGGATATAGCAATCAGCCCCAGCATTTT.

This chain uses TRBV28 with TRBJ1-6; the D is unclear. Germline CDR1 and CDR2: MDHEN and SYDVKM. The CDR3 covers 14 residues. The V end was cut by 4 bases, the J end by 8 bases, with 12 bases between. The CDR3, as DNA: TGTGCCAGCAGTTCTAGGACCTCATATTCACCCCTCCACTTT. This encodes CASSSRTSYSPLHF.

The V gene is TRBV6-2 or TRBV6-3, the J gene TRBJ2-1; TRBD2 aligns across 14 bases. The CDR3 has 17 amino acids. Germline assignment: CDR1 MNHEY and CDR2 SVGEGT. V lost 2 bases to trimming and J lost 4 bases; unmatched junction nucleotides: 4. The CDR3 DNA reads as TGTGCCAGCAGTTACAGAGGACTAGCGGGGGGTTACAATGAGCAGTTCTTC. Translated: CASSYRGLAGGYNEQFF.

The genes are TRBV11-3 and TRBJ1-6, with D tentatively TRBD1 (5 bases). From germline, CDR1 is SGHNT and CDR2 YENEEA. The CDR3 totals 14 residues. Trimming shortened V by 5 bases and J by 12 bases, and 17 bases separated the two germline ends. CDR3 DNA sequence: TGTGCCAGCAGCCCCCCGGGACCCTCCTTACCCCTCCACTTT. Protein product: CASSPPGPSLPLHF.

The J gene is TRBJ1-2, the V gene TRBV7-9; tentative D call: TRBD1 (5 bases). Germline CDR1 reads SEHNR; CDR2 reads FQNEAQ (reference sequence). Trimming took 5 bases from V and 4 from J, leaving 11 bases between them. The CDR3 consists of 13 residues. The CDR3, as DNA: TGTGCCAGCAGCCCAAGACAGCCCTATGGCTACACCTTC. Residues: CASSPRQPYGYTF.

The chain employs TRBV30 and TRBJ2-7; D is perhaps TRBD1 (5 bases). The CDR3 has 15 amino acids. Germline CDR1 and CDR2: GTSNPN and SVGIG (reference sequence). V was shortened by 2 bases and J by 4 bases, with 18 bases between the two germline ends. The CDR3 sequence: CAWSPLAGPFYEQYF. The CDR3, as DNA: TGTGCCTGGAGTCCTCTGGCAGGGCCCTTTTACGAGCAGTACTTC.

This clone was observed a handful of times. The V gene is TRBV14, the J gene TRBJ1-6; D gene uncertain. This CDR3 contains 15 residues. Germline values: CDR1 SGHDN, CDR2 FVKESK. Trimming removed 0 bases at V and 0 bases at J, with 3 bases between. The CDR3 sequence is CASSQDSSYNSPLHF. The CDR3 nucleotides are TGTGCCAGCAGCCAAGACAGCTCCTATAATTCACCCCTCCACTTT.

This clone occurred once. The V and J genes are TRBV5-4 and TRBJ1-1; D perhaps matches TRBD1 (5 bases). The germline CDR1 and CDR2 sequences are SGHNT and YYREEE (reference sequence). Trimming took 4 bases from V and 0 from J, leaving 16 bases between them. The CDR3 spans 16 residues. The CDR3: CASSPRKGAMNTEAFF. In DNA form, the CDR3 reads TGTGCCAGCAGCCCACGTAAAGGGGCTATGAACACTGAAGCTTTCTTT. Combining the CDR3 with reference TRBV5-4 and TRBJ1-1 gives the whole variable domain ETGVTQSPTHLIKTRGQQVTLRCSSQSGHNTVSWYQQALGQGPQFIFQYYREEENGRGNFPPRFSGLQFPNYSSELNVNALELDDSALYLCASSPRKGAMNTEAFFGQGTRLTVV.

The genes are TRBV30 and TRBJ2-3; 8 bases agree with TRBD2. V dropped 1 base and J dropped 5; count of bases not matched to a gene: 8. Per germline, CDR1 GTSNPN and CDR2 SVGIG (reference sequence). The CDR3 has 15 residues. The CDR3 DNA is TGTGCCTGGAGTGGCAGAGGACTAGCTAAAGATACGCAGTATTTT. It translates to CAWSGRGLAKDTQYF.

The gene calls are TRBV2 and TRBJ1-1; D is unclear. The CDR3 has 12 amino acids. From germline, CDR1 is SNHLY and CDR2 FYNNEI. Trimming cost V 7 bases and J 0 bases, with 6 bases left between them. In DNA form, the CDR3 reads TGTGCCAGCATTCTGGTGAACACTGAAGCTTTCTTT. Protein: CASILVNTEAFF.

This chain joins TRBV11-2 and TRBJ2-3; 8 bases map to TRBD2. V gave up 0 bases and J gave up 9 bases; unmatched junction bases: 20. The germline gives CDR1 SGHAT, CDR2 FQNNGV. The length of the CDR3 is 19 residues. The CDR3 spells CASSLEPGLVRSEDTTQYF. The CDR3 DNA reads as TGTGCCAGCAGCTTAGAACCGGGACTAGTTCGGTCCGAGGATACGACGCAGTATTTT.